A single sample gave rise to the 17 T cell receptor beta chains below, sequenced in a study of T cells expressing NK-cell markers. TCRdb processed the 5' RACE reads again and assigns one entry to each CDR3 protein, with no DNA. The sample table includes more than 90,000 distinct CDR3 sequences. The sequenced sample consisted of blood T cells: a sorted CD56 or NKG2C T cell subset, CD4+ or CD8+ T cells, or bulk PBMC T cells (not recorded which). Every receptor here comes from a woman aged 18-70 years in good health.

The chain links TRBV20-1 to TRBJ2-1. The CDR3 runs 15 residues. The germline V gene encodes CDR1 DFQATT and CDR2 SNEGSKA (reference sequence). The CDR3 protein is CSARAEDSYYNEQFF.

The chain combines TRBV7-9 with TRBJ2-2; the TCRdb D gene call, TRBD1, has no DNA to confirm it. The CDR3 runs 16 residues. The germline V gene encodes CDR1 SEHNR and CDR2 FQNEAQ (reference sequence). CDR3 sequence reads: CASSNGGGPNTGELFF.

This chain links TRBV28 with TRBJ2-5. This CDR3 spans 11 amino acids. Germline loops: CDR1 MDHEN, CDR2 SYDVKM. CDR3 sequence reads: CASSLTETQYF.

V gene TRBV9 combines with J gene TRBJ2-2; checking the TCRdb D call of TRBD2 is not possible without DNA. Germline loops: CDR1 SGDLS, CDR2 YYNGEE. This CDR3 is built from 16 residues. CDR3 protein: CASSVGAGGFTGELFF.

This chain uses TRBV5-6 with TRBJ1-4. Germline CDR1 reads SGHDT; CDR2 reads YYEEEE. The CDR3 runs 15 residues. The CDR3 reads CASSLMGAANEKLFF. Combining the CDR3 with reference TRBV5-6 and TRBJ1-4 gives the whole variable domain DAGVTQSPTHLIKTRGQQVTLRCSPKSGHDTVSWYQQALGQGPQFIFQYYEEEERQRGNFPDRFSGHQFPNYSSELNVNALLLGDSALYLCASSLMGAANEKLFFGSGTQLSVL.

This chain joins TRBV7-2 and TRBJ2-7; TCRdb indicates TRBD2, and absent DNA this call remains unverified. This CDR3 region has 15 residues. CDR1 and CDR2 (germline): SGHTA, FQGNSA. The CDR3 sequence: CASSLGDGLSYEQYF.

The CDR3 loop is CSVEERVYNEQFF. The chain couples TRBV29-1 to TRBJ2-1. Germline V CDR1 and CDR2: SQVTM, ANQGSEA. This CDR3 contains 13 residues.

The chain is built from TRBV12-3 or TRBV12-4 and TRBJ2-1; the D call of TRBD1 rests on TCRdb alone, since no DNA is present to check it. CDR3 length equals 13 residues. CDR3 protein: CASAQGAYNEQFF.

This chain connects TRBV4-1 to TRBJ2-2; there is no DNA to check the TCRdb D call of TRBD2. CDR1 and CDR2 from the germline V gene are MGHRA and YSYEKL. This CDR3 is 17 amino acids long. This CDR3 reads CASSPGTSGGLGGELFF.

The V gene is TRBV6-1, the J gene TRBJ2-5; TCRdb's D call of TRBD2 is untestable without DNA. The CDR3 spans 13 residues. CDR1 MNHNS and CDR2 SASEGT come from the germline V gene. The chain's CDR3 is CASSRWSGETQYF.

V gene TRBV27 combines with J gene TRBJ2-3; TCRdb gives TRBD1 as the D gene, but with no DNA this cannot be confirmed. Germline V CDR1 and CDR2: MNHEY, SMNVEV (reference sequence). The CDR3 is 12 amino acids. CDR3 amino acids: CASSRRDRTQYF.

The chain couples TRBV28 to TRBJ1-1. The germline V gene has CDR1 MDHEN and CDR2 SYDVKM. CDR3 length: 13 residues. The CDR3: CASSHQANTEAFF.

The chain links TRBV29-1 to TRBJ2-2; checking the TCRdb D call of TRBD2 is not possible without DNA. The germline V gene encodes CDR1 SQVTM and CDR2 ANQGSEA. There are 15 residues in the CDR3. CDR3 in amino acids: CSVGTSGRNTGELFF.

J is TRBJ1-5 and V is TRBV27; TCRdb's D call, TRBD1, is unchecked because there is no DNA. Germline V lookup: CDR1 MNHEY, CDR2 SMNVEV (reference sequence). The CDR3 totals 15 residues. CDR3 sequence reads: CASRQGAPSNQPQHF.

The chain carries TRBV7-3 and TRBJ2-7; there is no DNA to check the TCRdb D call of TRBD1. The CDR3 length is 13 residues. Per the germline V gene, CDR1 is SGHTA and CDR2 is FQGTGA. CDR3 sequence reads: CASSLIGTPEQYF.

The J gene is TRBJ2-7, the V gene TRBV5-1; the TCRdb D gene call, TRBD1, has no DNA to confirm it. Germline values: CDR1 SGHRS, CDR2 YFSETQ. This CDR3 has 13 residues. The CDR3 spells CASSTGQFYEQYF.

The rearrangement uses TRBV12-3 or TRBV12-4 and TRBJ2-1; TCRdb reports TRBD2, a call that lacks DNA to check it against. CDR3 size: 15 residues. CDR3 sequence reads: CASTLAAGGYNEQFF.